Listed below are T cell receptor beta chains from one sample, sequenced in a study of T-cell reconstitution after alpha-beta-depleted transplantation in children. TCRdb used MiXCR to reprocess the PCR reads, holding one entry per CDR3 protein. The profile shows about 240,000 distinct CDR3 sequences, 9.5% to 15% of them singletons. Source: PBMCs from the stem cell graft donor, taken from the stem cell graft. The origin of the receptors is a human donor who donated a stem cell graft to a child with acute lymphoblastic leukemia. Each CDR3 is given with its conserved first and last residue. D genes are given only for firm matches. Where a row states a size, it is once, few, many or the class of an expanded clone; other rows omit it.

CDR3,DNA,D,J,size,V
CASSYAQAVNSPLHF,TGCGCCAGCAGCTACGCCCAGGCAGTCAATTCACCCCTCCACTTT,NA,TRBJ1-6,few,TRBV5-1
CASSFSGRGGYTF,TGTGCCAGCAGCTTTAGTGGGAGAGGGGGCTACACCTTC,NA,TRBJ1-2,many,TRBV5-4
CASSLKLGPPSYNEQFF,TGTGCCAGCTCACTAAAGCTCGGACCCCCCTCCTACAATGAGCAGTTCTTC,NA,TRBJ2-1,many,TRBV18
CSATTTGGISYGYTF,TGCAGTGCTACCACAACGGGGGGGATTAGCTATGGCTACACCTTC,NA,TRBJ1-2,many,TRBV20-1
CSVDRDNEQFF,TGCAGCGTTGACAGGGACAATGAGCAGTTCTTC,NA,TRBJ2-1,many,TRBV29-1
CASSTLEGLADVDTQYF,TGTGCCAGCAGCACCTTGGAAGGACTAGCGGATGTAGATACGCAGTATTTT,TRBD2,TRBJ2-3,NA,TRBV13
CSQGRGNSPLHF,TGCAGCCAGGGACGGGGTAATTCACCCCTCCACTTT,NA,TRBJ1-6,many,TRBV20-1
CASSTGEGASRELFF,TGCGCCAGCAGCACCGGGGAGGGGGCCTCTCGGGAGCTGTTTTTT,NA,TRBJ2-2,many,TRBV5-1
CAISERVIPQHNQPQHF,TGTGCCATCAGTGAGAGGGTGATCCCCCAGCACAATCAGCCCCAGCATTTT,NA,TRBJ1-5,many,TRBV10-3
CASSQDARRDEQYF,TGTGCCAGCAGCCAAGATGCGCGGCGGGACGAGCAGTACTTC,NA,TRBJ2-7,many,TRBV4-2
CATSDSGHRGTYNEQFF,TGTGCCACCAGTGACTCGGGACATCGAGGGACCTACAATGAGCAGTTCTTC,NA,TRBJ2-1,NA,TRBV24-1
CSVEEGTGMRNTGELFF,TGCAGCGTTGAAGAGGGGACAGGGATGCGGAACACCGGGGAGCTGTTTTTT,TRBD1,TRBJ2-2,NA,TRBV29-1
CASSLGGGGGANEKLFF,TGTGCCAGCAGTTTAGGTGGAGGGGGGGGCGCGAACGAAAAACTGTTTTTT,NA,TRBJ1-4,many,TRBV12-3/TRBV12-4
CASSRDRASTGELFF,TGTGCCAGCAGTAGGGACAGGGCGAGCACCGGGGAGCTGTTTTTT,TRBD1,TRBJ2-2,many,TRBV6-4
CASSVQGISDTQYF,TGTGCCAGCAGCGTCCAGGGGATTTCAGATACGCAGTATTTT,NA,TRBJ2-3,many,TRBV9
CATSRDRGYEQYF,TGTGCCACCTCCCGGGACAGGGGTTACGAGCAGTACTTC,TRBD1,TRBJ2-7,many,TRBV15
CAISRGQDTYEQYF,TGTGCCATCAGCCGGGGACAGGACACCTACGAGCAGTACTTC,TRBD1,TRBJ2-7,NA,TRBV6-2/TRBV6-3
CASSYLVEWPPGETQYF,TGTGCCAGCAGTTACTTAGTCGAGTGGCCTCCGGGAGAGACCCAGTACTTC,NA,TRBJ2-5,NA,TRBV6-5
CSVGQTRGYTF,TGCAGCGTGGGACAGACGCGTGGCTACACCTTC,TRBD1,TRBJ1-2,NA,TRBV29-1
CAISVLQLSSPLHF,TGTGCCATCTCTGTATTACAGTTATCTTCGCCCCTCCACTTT,NA,TRBJ1-6,many,TRBV10-3
CASSLLPGRQPQHF,TGTGCCAGCAGTTTGTTGCCGGGGAGGCAGCCCCAGCATTTT,NA,TRBJ1-5,few,TRBV12-3/TRBV12-4
CASSPTTDTYEQYF,TGTGCCAGCAGTCCCACGACGGATACCTACGAGCAGTACTTC,NA,TRBJ2-7,many,TRBV27
CASGPRQGRITEAFF,TGTGCCAGCGGACCACGACAGGGACGGATAACTGAAGCTTTCTTT,TRBD1,TRBJ1-1,many,TRBV6-1
CASSLELGTYNEQFF,TGTGCCAGCAGCTTGGAACTAGGAACCTACAATGAGCAGTTCTTC,NA,TRBJ2-1,many,TRBV5-5
CASTSIYSGANVLTF,TGTGCCAGCACTTCTATCTACTCTGGGGCCAACGTCCTGACTTTC,NA,TRBJ2-6,NA,TRBV6-5
CASSFRDRASSDGYTF,TGTGCCAGCAGCTTTCGGGACAGGGCCTCTTCGGATGGCTACACCTTC,TRBD1,TRBJ1-2,few,TRBV7-8
CASKVGGSGAQETQYF,TGTGCCAGCAAGGTCGGTGGAAGCGGGGCTCAAGAGACCCAGTACTTC,TRBD2,TRBJ2-5,many,TRBV6-2/TRBV6-3
CSVWGTVSYEQYF,TGCAGCGTTTGGGGGACGGTTTCCTACGAGCAGTACTTC,NA,TRBJ2-7,few,TRBV29-1
CASSLVQGHQETQYF,TGTGCCAGCAGCTTAGTACAGGGCCATCAAGAGACCCAGTACTTC,NA,TRBJ2-5,many,TRBV7-2
CASSSLSRPNTEAFF,TGTGCCAGCAGCTCCCTGTCCCGACCGAACACTGAAGCTTTCTTT,NA,TRBJ1-1,many,TRBV7-8